This TCR beta chain was recorded in a study of blood T cells in healthy people across ages. Study-level points and caveats: Age brought a roughly linear fall in TCR beta diversity measured per million T cells. Higher diversity and more naive CD4+ cells were features of long-lived donors, compared to aged donors.

Per sample, no less than 5 micrograms of total RNA were extracted. As for this clonotype: Antigen unknown.

Primers used in a second PCR of roughly 6 to 11 cycles were a sample-barcoded 5' primer and a J-beta primer mix. One entry per CDR3 protein, called by TCRdb with MiXCR from the 5' RACE reads. The sample consists of roughly 1,300,000 distinct CDR3 sequences, roughly 64% of them appearing once. This receptor was identified in a man younger than 35 in good health. Input material: blood.

Here the CDR3 reads CASAPDRTRTGELFF. The CDR3 nucleotides read TGTGCTAGTGCCCCGGACAGGACGAGGACCGGGGAGCTGTTTTTT. J is TRBJ2-2 and V is TRBV12-5; TRBD1 matches 7 bases. The CDR3 covers 15 residues. Germline V gene lookup returns CDR1 LGHNT and CDR2 FRNRAP. The V and J ends lost 7 bases and 5 bases, in that order; junction bases with no gene match: 10.